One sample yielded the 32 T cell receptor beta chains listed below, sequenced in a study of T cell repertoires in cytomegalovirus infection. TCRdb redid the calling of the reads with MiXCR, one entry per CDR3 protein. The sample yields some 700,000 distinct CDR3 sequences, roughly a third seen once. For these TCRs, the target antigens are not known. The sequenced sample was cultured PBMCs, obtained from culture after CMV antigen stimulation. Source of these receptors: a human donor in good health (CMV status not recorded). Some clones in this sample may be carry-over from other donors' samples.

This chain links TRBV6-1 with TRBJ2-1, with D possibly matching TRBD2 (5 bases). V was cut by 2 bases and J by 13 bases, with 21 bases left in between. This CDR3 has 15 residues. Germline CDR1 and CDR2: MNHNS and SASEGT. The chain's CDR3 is CASSEMSRLASLQFF. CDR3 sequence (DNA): TGTGCCAGCAGTGAAATGAGTAGGCTAGCTTCCCTCCAGTTCTTC.

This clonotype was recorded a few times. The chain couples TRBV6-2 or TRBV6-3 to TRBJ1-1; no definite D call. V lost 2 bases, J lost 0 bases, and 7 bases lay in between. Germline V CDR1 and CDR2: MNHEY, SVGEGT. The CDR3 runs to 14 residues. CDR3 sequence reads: CASSYNRLNTEAFF. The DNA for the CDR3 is TGTGCCAGCAGTTACAACCGGCTGAACACTGAAGCTTTCTTT.

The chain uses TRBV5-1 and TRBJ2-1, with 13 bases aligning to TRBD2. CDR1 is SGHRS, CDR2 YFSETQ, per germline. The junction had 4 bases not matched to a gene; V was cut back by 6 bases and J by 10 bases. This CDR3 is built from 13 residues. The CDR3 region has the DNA TGCGCCAGCACAACTAGCGGGAGGGACGAGCAGTTCTTC. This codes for CASTTSGRDEQFF.

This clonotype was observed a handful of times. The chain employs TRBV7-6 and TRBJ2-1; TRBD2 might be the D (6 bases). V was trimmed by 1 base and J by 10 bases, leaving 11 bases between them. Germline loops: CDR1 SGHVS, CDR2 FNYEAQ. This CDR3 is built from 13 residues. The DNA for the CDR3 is TGTGCCAGCAGCTTAGTTGGGACTCGGGAGCAGTTCTTC. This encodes CASSLVGTREQFF.

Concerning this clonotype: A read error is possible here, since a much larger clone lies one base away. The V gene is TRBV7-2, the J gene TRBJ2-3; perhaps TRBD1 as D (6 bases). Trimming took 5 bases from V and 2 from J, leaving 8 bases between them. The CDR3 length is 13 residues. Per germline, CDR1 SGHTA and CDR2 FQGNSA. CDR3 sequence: CASSPGVTDTQYF. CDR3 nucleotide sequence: TGTGCCAGCAGCCCAGGGGTCACAGATACGCAGTATTTT.

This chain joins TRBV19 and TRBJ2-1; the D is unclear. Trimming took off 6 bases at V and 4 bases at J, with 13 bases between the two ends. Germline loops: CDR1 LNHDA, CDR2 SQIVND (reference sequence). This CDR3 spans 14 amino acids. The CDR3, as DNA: TGTGCCAGTAGGGGTGGGTCCACGTACAATGAGCAGTTCTTC. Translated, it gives CASRGGSTYNEQFF.

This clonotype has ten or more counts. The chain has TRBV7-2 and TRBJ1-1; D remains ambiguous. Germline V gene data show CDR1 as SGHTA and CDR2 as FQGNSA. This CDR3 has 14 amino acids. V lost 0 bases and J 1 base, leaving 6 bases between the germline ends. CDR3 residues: CASSLANRNTEAFF. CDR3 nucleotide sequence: TGTGCCAGCAGCTTAGCTAACAGGAACACTGAAGCTTTCTTT.

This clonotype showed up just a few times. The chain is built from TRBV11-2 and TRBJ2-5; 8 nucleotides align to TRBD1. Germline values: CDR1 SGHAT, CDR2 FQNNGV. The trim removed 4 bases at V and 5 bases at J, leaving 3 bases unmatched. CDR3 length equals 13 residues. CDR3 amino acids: CASSSDRAETQYF. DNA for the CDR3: TGTGCCAGCAGCTCGGACAGGGCTGAGACCCAGTACTTC.

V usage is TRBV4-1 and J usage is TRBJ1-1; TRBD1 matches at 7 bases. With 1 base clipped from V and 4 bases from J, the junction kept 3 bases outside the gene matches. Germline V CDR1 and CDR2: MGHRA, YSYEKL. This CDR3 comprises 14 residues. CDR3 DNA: TGCGCCAGCAGCCAAGCTCGGGACAGCACTGAAGCTTTCTTT. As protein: CASSQARDSTEAFF.

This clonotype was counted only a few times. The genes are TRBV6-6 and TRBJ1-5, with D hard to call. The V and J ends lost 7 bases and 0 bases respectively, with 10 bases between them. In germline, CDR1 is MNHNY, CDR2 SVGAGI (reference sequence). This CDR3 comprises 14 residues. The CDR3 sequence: CASKKWGSNQPQHF. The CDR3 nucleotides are TGTGCCAGCAAAAAATGGGGTAGCAATCAGCCCCAGCATTTT.

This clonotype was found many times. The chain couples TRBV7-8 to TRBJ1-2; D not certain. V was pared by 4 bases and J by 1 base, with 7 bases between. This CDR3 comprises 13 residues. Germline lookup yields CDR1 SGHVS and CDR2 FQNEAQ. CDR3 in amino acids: CASSSPHNYGYTF. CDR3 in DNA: TGTGCCAGCAGCTCCCCCCATAACTATGGCTACACCTTC.

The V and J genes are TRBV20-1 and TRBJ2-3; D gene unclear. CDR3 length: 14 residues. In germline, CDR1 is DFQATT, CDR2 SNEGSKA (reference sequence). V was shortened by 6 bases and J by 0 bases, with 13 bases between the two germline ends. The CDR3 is CSAPRTPSTDTQYF. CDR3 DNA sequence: TGCAGTGCCCCCAGGACCCCTAGCACAGATACGCAGTATTTT.

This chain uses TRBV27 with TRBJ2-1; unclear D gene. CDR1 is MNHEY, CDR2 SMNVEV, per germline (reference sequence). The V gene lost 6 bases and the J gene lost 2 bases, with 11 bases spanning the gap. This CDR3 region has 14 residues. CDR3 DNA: TGTGCCAGCAGGCCCCTAGGGACCTACAATGAGCAGTTCTTC. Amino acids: CASRPLGTYNEQFF.

CDR3: CASSWTSRQPQHF. CDR3 nucleotides: TGTGCCAGCAGCTGGACTAGCCGCCAGCCCCAGCATTTT. This rearrangement joins TRBV11-2 to TRBJ1-5; D remains ambiguous. Trimming took off 4 bases at V and 7 bases at J, with 11 bases between the two ends. The CDR3 runs to 13 residues. Germline lookup yields CDR1 SGHAT and CDR2 FQNNGV.

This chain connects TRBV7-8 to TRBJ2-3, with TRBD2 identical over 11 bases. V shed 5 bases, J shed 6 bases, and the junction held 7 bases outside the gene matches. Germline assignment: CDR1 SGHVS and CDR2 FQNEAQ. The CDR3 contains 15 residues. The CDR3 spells CASSPRTSGSDTQYF. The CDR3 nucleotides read TGTGCCAGCAGCCCGAGGACTAGCGGGTCGGATACGCAGTATTTT.

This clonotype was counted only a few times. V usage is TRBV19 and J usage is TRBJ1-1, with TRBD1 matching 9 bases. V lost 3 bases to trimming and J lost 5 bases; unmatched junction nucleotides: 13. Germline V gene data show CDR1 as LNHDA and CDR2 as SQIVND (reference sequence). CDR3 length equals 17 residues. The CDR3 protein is CASSILSPGTGRTEAFF. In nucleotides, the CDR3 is TGTGCCAGTAGTATTCTTTCCCCGGGGACAGGGAGGACTGAAGCTTTCTTT.

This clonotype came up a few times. The CDR3 sequence is CASSPPYGSYNEQFF. In DNA, the CDR3 is TGTGCCAGCAGTCCCCCATACGGTTCTTACAATGAGCAGTTCTTC. The genes are TRBV11-2 and TRBJ2-1, with unresolved D. The V end was cut by 6 bases, the J end by 4 bases, with 16 bases between. The CDR3 contains 15 residues. Germline V gene data show CDR1 as SGHAT and CDR2 as FQNNGV.

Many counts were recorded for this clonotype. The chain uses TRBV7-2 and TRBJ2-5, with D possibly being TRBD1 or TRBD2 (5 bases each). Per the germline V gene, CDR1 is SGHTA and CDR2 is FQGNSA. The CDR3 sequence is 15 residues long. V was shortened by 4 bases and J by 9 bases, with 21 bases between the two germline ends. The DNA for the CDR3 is TGTGCCAGCAGCTCCGACCGGGACGGACGGTTGGCCCAGTACTTC. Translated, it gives CASSSDRDGRLAQYF.

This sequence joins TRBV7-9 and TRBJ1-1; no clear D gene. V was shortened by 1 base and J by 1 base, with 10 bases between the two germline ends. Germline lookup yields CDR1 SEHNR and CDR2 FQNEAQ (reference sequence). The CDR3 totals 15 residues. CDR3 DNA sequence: TGTGCCAGCAGCTTAGAGTCTGCGGGGAACACTGAAGCTTTCTTT. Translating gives CASSLESAGNTEAFF. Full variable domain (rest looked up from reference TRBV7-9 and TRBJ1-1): DTGVSQNPRHKITKRGQNVTFRCDPISEHNRLYWYRQTLGQGPEFLTYFQNEAQLEKSRLLSDRFSAERPKGSFSTLEIQRTEQGDSAMYLCASSLESAGNTEAFFGQGTRLTVV.

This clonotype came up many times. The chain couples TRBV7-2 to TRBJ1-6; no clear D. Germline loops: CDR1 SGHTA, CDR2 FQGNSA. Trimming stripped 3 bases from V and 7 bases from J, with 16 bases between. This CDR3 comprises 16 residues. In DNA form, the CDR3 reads TGTGCCAGCAGCTTTGCGGACGCGAGGGCGAATTCACCCCTCCACTTT. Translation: CASSFADARANSPLHF. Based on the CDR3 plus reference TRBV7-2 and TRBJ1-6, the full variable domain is GAGVSQSPSNKVTEKGKDVELRCDPISGHTALYWYRQSLGQGLEFLIYFQGNSAPDKSGLPSDRFSAERTGGSVSTLTIQRTQQEDSAVYLCASSFADARANSPLHFGNGTRLTVT.

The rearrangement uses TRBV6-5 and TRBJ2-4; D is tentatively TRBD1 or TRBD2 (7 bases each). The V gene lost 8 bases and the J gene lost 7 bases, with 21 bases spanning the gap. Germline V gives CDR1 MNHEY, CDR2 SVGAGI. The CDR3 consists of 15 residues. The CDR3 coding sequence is TGTGCCAGCGGAACCTACAGGGGCGGGGGTAACATTCAGTACTTC. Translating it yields CASGTYRGGGNIQYF.

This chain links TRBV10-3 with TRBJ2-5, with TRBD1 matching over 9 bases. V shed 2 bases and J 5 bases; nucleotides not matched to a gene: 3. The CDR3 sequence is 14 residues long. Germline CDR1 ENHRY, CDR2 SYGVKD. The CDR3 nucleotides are TGTGCCATCAGTGAGGACAGGGGGACCGAGACCCAGTACTTC. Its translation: CAISEDRGTETQYF.

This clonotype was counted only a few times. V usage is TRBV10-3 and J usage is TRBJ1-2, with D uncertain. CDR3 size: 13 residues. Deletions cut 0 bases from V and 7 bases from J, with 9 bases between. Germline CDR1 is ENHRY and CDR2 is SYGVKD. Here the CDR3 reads CAISESQESGYTF. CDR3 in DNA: TGTGCCATCAGTGAGTCGCAGGAAAGTGGCTACACCTTC.

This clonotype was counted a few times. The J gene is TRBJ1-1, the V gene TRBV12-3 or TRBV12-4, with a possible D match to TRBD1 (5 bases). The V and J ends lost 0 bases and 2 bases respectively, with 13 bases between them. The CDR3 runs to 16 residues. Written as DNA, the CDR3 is TGTGCCAGCAGTTTAGCGGGGAGGGGCCGAAACACTGAAGCTTTCTTT. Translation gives CASSLAGRGRNTEAFF.

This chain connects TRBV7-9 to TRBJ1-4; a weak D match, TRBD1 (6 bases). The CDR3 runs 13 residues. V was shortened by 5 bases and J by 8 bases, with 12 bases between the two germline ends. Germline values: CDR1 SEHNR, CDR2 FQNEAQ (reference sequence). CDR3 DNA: TGTGCCAGCAGCATGACAGGTTGGGAAAAACTGTTTTTT. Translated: CASSMTGWEKLFF.

The DNA for the CDR3 is TGTGCCAGCAGCCGAAACCCCCGGACAGGGAGGGAGACCCAGTACTTC. Its translation: CASSRNPRTGRETQYF. The J gene is TRBJ2-5, the V gene TRBV11-2; 8 positions match TRBD1. The CDR3 runs to 16 residues. Germline CDR1 SGHAT, CDR2 FQNNGV. Trimming removed 5 bases from V and 5 bases from J; junction bases left unmatched: 13.

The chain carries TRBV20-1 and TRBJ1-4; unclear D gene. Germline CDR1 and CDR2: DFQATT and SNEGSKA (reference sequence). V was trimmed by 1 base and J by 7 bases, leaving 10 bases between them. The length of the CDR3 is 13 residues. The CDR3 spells CSARGQKGEKLFF. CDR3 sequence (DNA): TGCAGTGCTAGAGGGCAGAAGGGTGAAAAACTGTTTTTT.

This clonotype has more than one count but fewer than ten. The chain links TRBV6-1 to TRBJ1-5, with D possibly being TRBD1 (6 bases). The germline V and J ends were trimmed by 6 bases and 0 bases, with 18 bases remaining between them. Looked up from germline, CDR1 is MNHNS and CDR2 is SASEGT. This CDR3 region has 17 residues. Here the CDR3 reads CASRRGGDNYSNQPQHF. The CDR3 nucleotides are TGTGCCAGCAGAAGGGGGGGAGACAATTATAGCAATCAGCCCCAGCATTTT.

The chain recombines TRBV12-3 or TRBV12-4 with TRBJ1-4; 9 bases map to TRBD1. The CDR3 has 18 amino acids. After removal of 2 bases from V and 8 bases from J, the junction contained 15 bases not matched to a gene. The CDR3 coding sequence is TGTGCCAGCAGTTTAAACCCGGGACAGGGAAGTGTAGGAGAAAAACTGTTTTTT. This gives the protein CASSLNPGQGSVGEKLFF.

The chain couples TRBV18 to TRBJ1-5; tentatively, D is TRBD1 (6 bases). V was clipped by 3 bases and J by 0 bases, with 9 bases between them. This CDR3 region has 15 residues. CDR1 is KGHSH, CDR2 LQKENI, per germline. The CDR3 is CASSPGHNSNQPQHF. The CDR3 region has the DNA TGTGCCAGCTCACCGGGACATAATAGCAATCAGCCCCAGCATTTT.

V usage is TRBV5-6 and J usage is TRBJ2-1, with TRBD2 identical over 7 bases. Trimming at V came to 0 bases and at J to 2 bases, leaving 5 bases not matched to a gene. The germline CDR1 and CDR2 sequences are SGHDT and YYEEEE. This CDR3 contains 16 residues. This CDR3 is CASSLAGGGPYNEQFF. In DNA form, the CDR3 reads TGTGCCAGCAGCTTGGCCGGGGGAGGGCCCTACAATGAGCAGTTCTTC.

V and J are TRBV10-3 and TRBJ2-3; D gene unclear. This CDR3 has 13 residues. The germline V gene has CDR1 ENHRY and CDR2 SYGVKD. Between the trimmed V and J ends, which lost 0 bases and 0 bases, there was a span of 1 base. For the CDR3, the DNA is TGTGCCATCAGTGAGTCTAGCACAGATACGCAGTATTTT. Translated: CAISESSTDTQYF.